The 9 T cell receptor beta chains listed next were all sequenced from one sample in a study of cytomegalovirus exposure and HLA in healthy donors listed by TCRdb under 2017. The method was the immunoSEQ multiplex PCR assay. A mixture of 60 forward primers for TCR Vbeta segments and 13 reverse primers for TCR Jbeta segments was used in the multiplex PCR. The clones in this table, taken by TCRdb from immuneACCESS, are in-frame only. Not every clone is retained; where verified, under half of the shortfall comes from an unresolved V gene, and the cause of the rest is unknown. This sample lists some 71,000 clones; roughly 80% were detected once. The top ten hold about 24% of the sample. Sample: PBMCs. The receptors derive from a woman in her 30s in good health and CMV-seropositive.

The chain combines TRBV28 with TRBJ1-2; TRBD1 is a possible D gene (5 bases). The CDR3 covers 15 residues. Germline assignment: CDR1 MDHEN and CDR2 SYDVKM. With 7 bases removed from V and 4 bases from J, the gap between germline ends came to 19 bases. CDR3: CASNSLTGEIYGYTF. Here the CDR3 DNA reads TGTGCCAGCAACTCACTTACAGGTGAAATCTATGGCTACACCTTC.

The chain links TRBV10-1 to TRBJ1-2, with TRBD1 as a possible D gene (5 bases). V dropped 0 bases and J dropped 2 bases, with 10 bases sitting between them. Germline V gene data show CDR1 as WNHNN and CDR2 as SYGVQD (reference sequence). The CDR3 contains 15 residues. CDR3 bases: TGCGCCAGCAGTGAGTCCGGGGGACCCAACTATGGCTACACCTTC. Its protein is CASSESGGPNYGYTF.

This sequence joins TRBV2 and TRBJ1-5, with 7 bases that match TRBD1. The germline V gene encodes CDR1 SNHLY and CDR2 FYNNEI. Trimming cost V 4 bases and J 2 bases; bases outside gene matches: 8. This CDR3 has 16 residues. The CDR3 DNA sequence: TGTGCCAGCAGTGGGGACAGTGGAATTCGCAATCAGCCCCAGCATTTT. It encodes CASSGDSGIRNQPQHF.

This clone was counted a few times. The same CDR3 is also encoded by other DNA sequences in this sample. This chain links TRBV28 with TRBJ1-1; D might be TRBD1 (6 bases). V was cut by 2 bases and J by 8 bases, with 12 bases left in between. Germline V gene sequence: CDR1 MDHEN, CDR2 SYDVKM. This CDR3 comprises 13 residues. Here the CDR3 DNA reads TGTGCCAGCAGTTTAGGCAGGGGAGCCGAAGCTTTCTTT. It is translated as CASSLGRGAEAFF.

The V and J genes are TRBV7-2 and TRBJ2-7; 12 nucleotides line up with TRBD2. The CDR3 has 15 amino acids. The J segment lost 5 bases and the V segment lost 8 bases, leaving 10 bases of the junction unmatched. Germline CDR1 is SGHTA and CDR2 is FQGNSA. This CDR3 reads CASCVMTSGSHEQYF. In DNA form, the CDR3 reads TGTGCCAGCTGCGTGATGACTAGCGGGAGCCACGAGCAGTACTTC.

J is TRBJ2-3 and V is TRBV4-2, with TRBD1 identical over 8 bases. CDR1 and CDR2 (germline): LGHNA, YNFKEQ. V lost 3 bases, J lost 1 base, and 3 bases stayed unmatched. The CDR3 runs 15 residues. In DNA form, the CDR3 reads TGTGCCAGCAGCCAGACAGGGGCGGGCACAGATACGCAGTATTTT. This encodes CASSQTGAGTDTQYF.

The CDR3 here is CAMGPRTGNTEAFF. CDR3 DNA: TGTGCCATGGGTCCAAGGACAGGGAACACTGAAGCTTTCTTT. The V gene is TRBV10-3, the J gene TRBJ1-1; 7 bases map to TRBD1. This CDR3 spans 14 amino acids. Germline CDR1 reads ENHRY; CDR2 reads SYGVKD. The V and J ends lost 9 bases and 1 base, in that order; junction bases with no gene match: 8.

V usage is TRBV28 and J usage is TRBJ2-7; 9 bases map to TRBD2. Germline CDR1 and CDR2: MDHEN and SYDVKM. V shed 2 bases, J shed 3 bases, and the junction held 5 bases outside the gene matches. This CDR3 region has 15 residues. CDR3 region: CASSLAASGNYEQYF. The CDR3 DNA reads TGTGCCAGCAGTTTAGCCGCTAGCGGGAACTACGAGCAGTACTTC.

The genes are TRBV5-1 and TRBJ1-2, with 7 nucleotides matching TRBD1. This CDR3 has 15 amino acids. CDR1 and CDR2 from the germline V gene are SGHRS and YFSETQ. V lost 3 bases to trimming and J lost 4 bases; unmatched junction nucleotides: 9. The CDR3, as DNA: TGCGCCAGCAGCTCACCCGGGACAGTTAGCTATGGCTACACCTTC. Translation gives CASSSPGTVSYGYTF.